This T cell receptor (beta chain) was captured by sequencing in a study of blood T cell repertoires in COVID-19. Looking at the study overall: The study drew acute and convalescent COVID-19 samples from the United States, Italy and Spain. T cells, B-cell-depleted T cells, or PBMCs provided the cDNA or gDNA that served as material.

V was pared by 3 bases and J by 3 bases, with 11 bases between. The CDR3 extends over 14 amino acids. Germline V gene sequence: CDR1 KGHSH, CDR2 LQKENI. Participant-given clinical history determined each cohort assignment. Source study methods: By means of reference gene primer amplification, nucleated cell counts were estimated. Generated by immunoSEQ multiplex PCR, the TCRdb table keeps only in-frame clones and is missing some. V and J calls plus clone size are reproduced from that table; the DNA served to infer D and trimming. The sample yields about 210,000 clones, approximately 81% seen once. Material for sequencing was PBMCs or T cells enriched from blood (not recorded which). The clonotype comes from a woman aged 45 to 65 with acute COVID-19. This chain links TRBV18 with TRBJ1-2; D gene uncertain. In DNA form, the CDR3 reads TGTGCCAGCTCACCGGGTCGGCAGGACTATGGCTACACCTTC. This codes for CASSPGRQDYGYTF.